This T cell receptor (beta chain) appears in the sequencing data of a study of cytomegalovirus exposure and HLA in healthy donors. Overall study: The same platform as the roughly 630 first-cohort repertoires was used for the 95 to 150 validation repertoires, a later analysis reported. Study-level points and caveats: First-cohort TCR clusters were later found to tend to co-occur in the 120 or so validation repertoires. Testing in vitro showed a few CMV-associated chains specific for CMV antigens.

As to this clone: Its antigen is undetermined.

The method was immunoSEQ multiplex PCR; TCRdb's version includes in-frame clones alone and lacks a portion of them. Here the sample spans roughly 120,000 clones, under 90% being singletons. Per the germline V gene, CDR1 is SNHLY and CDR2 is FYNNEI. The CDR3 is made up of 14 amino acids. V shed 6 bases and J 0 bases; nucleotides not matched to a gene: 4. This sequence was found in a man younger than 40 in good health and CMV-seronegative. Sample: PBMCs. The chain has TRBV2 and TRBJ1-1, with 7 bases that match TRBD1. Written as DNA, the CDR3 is TGTGCCAGCAGCCAACAGGGGATGAACACTGAAGCTTTCTTT. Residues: CASSQQGMNTEAFF.